This entry concerns a single TCR beta chain. The data originate from a study of blood T cell repertoires in COVID-19. Study in general: Acute and convalescent COVID-19 samples came from the United States, Italy and Spain. Sample material is recorded as cDNA or gDNA derived from T cells, B-cell-depleted T cells, or PBMCs.

CDR3 length equals 18 residues. Per the germline V gene, CDR1 is KGHSH and CDR2 is LQKENI. The V gene end was trimmed by 3 bases and the J gene end by 5 bases; junction bases not matched to a gene: 14. Authors' data handling: Reference gene primer amplification yielded estimated nucleated cell counts. Measured with immunoSEQ multiplex PCR; TCRdb has only the in-frame clones, and not every one. V and J calls and clone size are copied from that table; D and trimming were computed from the DNA. The table has about 330,000 clones, about 91% seen once; the top ten hold approximately 9.4%. The V call is TRBV18, the J call TRBJ2-7; TRBD2 matches at 12 bases. The sample consisted of peripheral blood. The source of this sequence is a man younger than 45 with COVID-19, enrolled during active disease. The CDR3 bases are TGTGCCAGCTCACCGAGGGCGCTAGCGGGAGGGCCGCTCAACGAGCAGTACTTC. Its protein product is CASSPRALAGGPLNEQYF.